The clone carrying this TCR beta chain was counted only a few times. This entry belongs to a study of blood T cells in healthy people across ages. A second PCR, run for about 6 to 11 cycles, used a sample-barcoded 5' primer plus a J-beta primer mix. TCRdb recomputed calls from the 5' RACE reads with MiXCR, one row per CDR3 protein. Of about 1,500,000 distinct CDR3 sequences listed, around 39% were seen once; the top ten hold roughly 7.9%. CDR1 MGHRA and CDR2 YSYEKL come from the germline V gene. The CDR3 length is 13 residues. V lost 8 bases, J lost 0 bases, and 10 bases lay in between. The clonotype originates from a woman aged 18-30 years in good health. Sequenced sample: blood. This chain links TRBV4-1 with TRBJ1-1; D not resolved. The DNA for the CDR3 is TGCGCCAGCGGAAAGGGATTGAACACTGAAGCTTTCTTT. Translated, it gives CASGKGLNTEAFF.